The 20 T cell receptor beta chains given below trace back to one sample, sequenced in a study of breast tumors, draining lymph nodes, adjacent tissues. Axillary draining lymph nodes of breast cancer patients supplied the node samples. TCRdb re-called the multiplex PCR reads with MiXCR, one entry per CDR3 protein. The table has about 100,000 distinct CDR3 sequences, about 20% seen once; the top ten hold around 1.2%. The sample taken for sequencing was axillary lymph node tissue. Receptor source: a female donor with breast cancer. Some clones in this sample may be carry-over from other donors' samples.

This clonotype was picked up many times. This chain connects TRBV29-1 to TRBJ2-5; D not resolved. V was pared by 6 bases and J by 2 bases, with 7 bases between. The CDR3 runs 11 residues. The germline gives CDR1 SQVTM, CDR2 ANQGSEA. The chain's CDR3 is CSVTPQETQYF. CDR3 bases: TGCAGCGTGACACCACAAGAGACCCAGTACTTC.

This clonotype was seen at least ten times. The chain employs TRBV5-1 and TRBJ2-3; D call uncertain. The V gene lost 6 bases and the J gene lost 2 bases, with 13 bases spanning the gap. The germline V gene encodes CDR1 SGHRS and CDR2 YFSETQ. The CDR3 covers 14 residues. The CDR3 spells CASNRVQDTDTQYF. Here the CDR3 DNA reads TGCGCCAGCAACCGGGTCCAGGACACAGATACGCAGTATTTT.

This clonotype was recorded at least ten times. Here the CDR3 reads CASSQDVDGLKQFF. CDR3 nucleotides: TGCGCCAGCAGCCAAGATGTAGATGGACTAAAGCAGTTCTTC. This rearrangement joins TRBV4-1 to TRBJ2-1; D is possibly TRBD2 (6 bases). Germline CDR1 MGHRA, CDR2 YSYEKL. The V end lost 0 bases, the J end lost 11 bases, and 14 bases lay between the germline ends. The CDR3 runs 14 residues.

This clonotype has ten or more counts. This chain uses TRBV7-9 with TRBJ2-7; no firm D call. The CDR3 extends over 12 amino acids. Trimming cost V 1 base and J 5 bases, with 6 bases left between them. Germline CDR1 reads SEHNR; CDR2 reads FQNEAQ (reference sequence). As DNA, the CDR3 is TGTGCCAGCAGCTTAGGAGACGACGAGCAGTACTTC. Protein: CASSLGDDEQYF.

This clonotype was detected many times. V gene TRBV6-1 combines with J gene TRBJ2-7, with D perhaps TRBD1 (6 bases). CDR1 MNHNS and CDR2 SASEGT come from the germline V gene. Trimming shortened V by 2 bases and J by 0 bases, and 11 bases separated the two germline ends. This CDR3 spans 15 amino acids. Written as DNA, the CDR3 is TGTGCCAGCAGTGAACCCCAGGGGATCTCCTACGAGCAGTACTTC. It codes for CASSEPQGISYEQYF.

Comment on this clonotype: This may arise from a read error, as a much more abundant clone is one base away. The genes are TRBV6-1 and TRBJ2-3; TRBD1 aligns across 7 bases. V lost 7 bases and J lost 9; bases outside the gene matches: 19. This CDR3 region has 16 residues. Germline CDR1 MNHNS, CDR2 SASEGT. This CDR3 reads CASTRNPTGDAGTQYF. The DNA for the CDR3 is TGTGCCAGCACTCGAAACCCAACAGGGGACGCAGGGACGCAGTATTTT.

At least ten counts were recorded for this clonotype. The chain recombines TRBV19 with TRBJ2-7, with no clear D. The CDR3 contains 16 residues. V was shortened by 2 bases and J by 1 base, with 15 bases between the two germline ends. From germline, CDR1 is LNHDA and CDR2 SQIVND (reference sequence). This CDR3 is CASSISPGPLSYEQYF. The CDR3 DNA is TGTGCCAGTAGTATATCCCCCGGTCCCCTTTCCTACGAGCAGTACTTC.

As for this clonotype: This may arise from a read error, as a much more abundant clone is one base away. V is TRBV30 and J is TRBJ2-7, with D possibly being TRBD2 (5 bases). In germline, CDR1 is GTSNPN, CDR2 SVGIG (reference sequence). The CDR3 consists of 11 residues. The CDR3 coding sequence is TGTGCCGGGAGTGACATCTACGAGCAGTACTTC. Its protein is CAGSDIYEQYF.

As regards this clonotype: This may be a read error, as it is one base from a much larger clone. The chain has TRBV6-1 and TRBJ1-2; 8 positions agree with TRBD1. Trimming at V came to 11 bases and at J to 6 bases, leaving 8 bases not matched to a gene. Germline values: CDR1 MNHNS, CDR2 SASEGT. This CDR3 region has 12 residues. Here the CDR3 reads CAGDRGRDGYTF. CDR3 nucleotide sequence: TGTGCCGGCGACAGGGGAAGAGATGGCTACACCTTC.

The chain joins TRBV19 to TRBJ1-4, with TRBD1 identical over 7 bases. The CDR3 contains 14 residues. J was trimmed by 12 bases and V by 2 bases; bases with no gene match: 9. Germline V gives CDR1 LNHDA, CDR2 SQIVND (reference sequence). The CDR3 region has the DNA TGTGCCAGTAGTATACGGGACAGAGAATCGGAACTGTTTTTT. Its translation is CASSIRDRESELFF.

This clonotype has a handful of counts. The V and J genes are TRBV11-2 and TRBJ1-1, with D tentatively TRBD1 (6 bases). Germline CDR1 reads SGHAT; CDR2 reads FQNNGV. Deletions cut 5 bases from V and 5 bases from J, with 15 bases between. The CDR3 extends over 14 amino acids. CDR3 nucleotides: TGTGCCAGCAGCCCAAGGGGGAAGGGAACTGAAGCTTTCTTT. Protein: CASSPRGKGTEAFF.

This clonotype was found once. One junction end does not reproduce the germline sequence, and a read error may be involved. The chain has TRBV18 and TRBJ2-5; either TRBD1 or TRBD2 may supply D (6 bases each). CDR1 is KGHSH, CDR2 LQKENI, per germline. The CDR3 spans 14 residues. The CDR3 here is CASAPPGASETQYF. The CDR3 region has the DNA TGTGCCAGCGCACCCCCGGGGGCTTCAGAGACCCAGTACTTC.

This clonotype was seen repeatedly, ten times or more. The chain links TRBV7-3 to TRBJ2-2, with a tentative D call TRBD1 (6 bases). CDR3 length: 13 amino acids. Germline lookup yields CDR1 SGHTA and CDR2 FQGTGA. Trimming left V 4 bases short and J 5 bases short, with 8 bases between. The CDR3 reads CASSYGTTGELFF. The DNA of the CDR3 is TGTGCCAGCAGCTACGGGACAACCGGGGAGCTGTTTTTT.

The sample holds many counts of this clonotype. The chain carries TRBV27 and TRBJ2-7; TRBD1 agrees at 10 bases. Trimming removed 6 bases from V and 6 bases from J; junction bases left unmatched: 11. The germline CDR1 and CDR2 sequences are MNHEY and SMNVEV (reference sequence). This CDR3 is 15 amino acids long. For the CDR3, the DNA is TGTGCCAGCAGCCCCCCGGGACAGGGGTTGGCCGAGCAGTACTTC. Protein: CASSPPGQGLAEQYF.

This clonotype showed up many times. The V call is TRBV15, the J call TRBJ2-7; no clear D. Per the germline V gene, CDR1 is LNHNV and CDR2 is YYDKDF (reference sequence). This CDR3 contains 16 residues. Trimming removed 2 bases from V and 4 bases from J, with 18 bases in between. The CDR3 bases are TGTGCCACCAGCAGACCATCGCCGTGGGGTGGATACGAGCAGTACTTC. Protein sequence: CATSRPSPWGGYEQYF.

This clonotype was observed at least ten times. The CDR3 loop is CASSLVEGPFYEQYF. CDR3 nucleotides: TGTGCCAGCAGCTTGGTGGAGGGCCCTTTCTACGAGCAGTACTTC. This sequence joins TRBV7-9 and TRBJ2-7, with a tentative D call TRBD2 (6 bases). CDR3 length: 15 amino acids. CDR1 and CDR2 from the germline V gene are SEHNR and FQNEAQ (reference sequence). V lost 3 bases and J lost 3, with 15 bases in between.

About this clonotype: One junction end does not reproduce the germline sequence, and a read error may be involved. The chain is built from TRBV6-2 or TRBV6-3 and TRBJ2-5, with TRBD2 matching over 10 bases. CDR1 and CDR2 from the germline V gene are MNHEY and SVGEGT. This CDR3 has 16 residues. Written as DNA, the CDR3 is TGTGCCAGCAGCACCCCCCGGACTAGCGGCCAAGGGACCCAGTACTTC. Its translation: CASSTPRTSGQGTQYF.

This clonotype was seen ten or more times. The gene calls are TRBV4-2 and TRBJ2-7; maybe TRBD2 (6 bases). There are 14 residues in the CDR3. Germline V gene lookup returns CDR1 LGHNA and CDR2 YNFKEQ. Deletions cut 1 base from V and 3 bases from J, with 10 bases between. The CDR3 here is CASSQGGTGYEQYF. In nucleotides, the CDR3 is TGTGCCAGCAGCCAAGGCGGGACTGGCTACGAGCAGTACTTC.

The rearrangement uses TRBV30 and TRBJ1-5; maybe TRBD1 (5 bases). V gave up 1 base and J gave up 1 base, with 5 bases separating them. This CDR3 has 13 amino acids. Germline CDR1 is GTSNPN and CDR2 is SVGIG (reference sequence). The CDR3 coding sequence is TGTGCCTGGAGTGGGGACAGCAATCAGCCCCAGCATTTT. Translating gives CAWSGDSNQPQHF.

This clonotype was detected ten times or more. The J gene is TRBJ1-4, the V gene TRBV29-1; TRBD1 might be the D (6 bases). Trimming removed 5 bases at V and 7 bases at J, with 11 bases between. CDR3 length: 12 amino acids. Germline V lookup: CDR1 SQVTM, CDR2 ANQGSEA. The CDR3 nucleotides read TGCAGCGTTAGCAGGGGTGGTGAAAAACTGTTTTTT. As protein: CSVSRGGEKLFF.